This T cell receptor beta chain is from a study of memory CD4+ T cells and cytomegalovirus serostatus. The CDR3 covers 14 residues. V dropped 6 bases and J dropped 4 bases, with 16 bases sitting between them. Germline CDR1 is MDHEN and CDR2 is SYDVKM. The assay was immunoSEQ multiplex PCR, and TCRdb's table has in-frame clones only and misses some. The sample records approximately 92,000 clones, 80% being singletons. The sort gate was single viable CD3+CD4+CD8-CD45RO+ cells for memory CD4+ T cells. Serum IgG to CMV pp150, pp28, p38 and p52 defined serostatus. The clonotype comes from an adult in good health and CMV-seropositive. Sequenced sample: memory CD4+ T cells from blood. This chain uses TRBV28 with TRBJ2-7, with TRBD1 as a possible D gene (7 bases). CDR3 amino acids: CASSPSGGRYEQYF. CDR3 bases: TGTGCCAGCAGCCCATCAGGGGGGCGGTACGAGCAGTACTTC.